The next 16 T cell receptor beta chains were all read from a single sample in a study of blood T cell repertoires in COVID-19. Produced via immunoSEQ multiplex PCR; TCRdb's table is partial and in-frame only. The sample records 97,000 or so clones, 82% being singletons. Sequenced: peripheral blood. These receptors were obtained from a man older than 75 with acute or convalescent COVID-19.

The chain combines TRBV10-2 with TRBJ2-3; TRBD2 agrees at 13 bases. Trimming at V came to 8 bases and at J to 3 bases, leaving 8 bases not matched to a gene. The CDR3 is 16 amino acids. Looked up from germline, CDR1 is WSHSY and CDR2 is SAAADI. The DNA for the CDR3 is TGCGCCAGCCTCCTTAAGGGACTAGCGGGAACAGATACGCAGTATTTT. Protein product: CASLLKGLAGTDTQYF.

The chain uses TRBV7-2 and TRBJ1-1; TRBD1 aligns across 7 bases. With 6 bases clipped from V and 0 bases from J, the junction kept 1 base outside the gene matches. The CDR3 has 13 amino acids. Germline V lookup: CDR1 SGHTA, CDR2 FQGNSA. The CDR3 protein is CASRGQLNTEAFF. CDR3 bases: TGTGCCAGCAGGGGACAGCTGAACACTGAAGCTTTCTTT.

CDR3 region: CASSPARFTDTQYF. CDR3 DNA sequence: TGTGCCAGCAGCCCCGCTAGGTTCACAGATACGCAGTATTTT. This chain links TRBV7-2 with TRBJ2-3, with D unresolved. The CDR3 covers 14 residues. Germline lookup yields CDR1 SGHTA and CDR2 FQGNSA. The germline V and J ends were trimmed by 5 bases and 2 bases, with 11 bases remaining between them.

The chain carries TRBV6-2 or TRBV6-3 and TRBJ2-7; 11 positions match TRBD2. Unmatched junction bases numbered 4, after V lost 0 bases and J lost 0 bases. Germline V CDR1 and CDR2: MNHEY, SVGEGT. The CDR3 length is 17 residues. In DNA, the CDR3 is TGTGCCAGCAGTTACTCGGGGACTAGCGGCAGCTCCTACGAGCAGTACTTC. Protein product: CASSYSGTSGSSYEQYF.

V and J are TRBV4-1 and TRBJ1-1; 7 nucleotides match TRBD1. The CDR3 has 14 amino acids. From germline, CDR1 is MGHRA and CDR2 YSYEKL. V was pared by 2 bases and J by 5 bases, with 5 bases of the junction left unmatched. CDR3 bases: TGCGCCAGCAGCCAATCACAGGGGAGGACTGAAGCTTTCTTT. Protein: CASSQSQGRTEAFF.

This chain joins TRBV11-2 and TRBJ2-6; D remains unclear. The CDR3 runs 14 residues. Per the germline V gene, CDR1 is SGHAT and CDR2 is FQNNGV. Trimming shortened V by 5 bases and J by 2 bases, and 7 bases separated the two germline ends. CDR3: CASSPPAGANVLTF. The CDR3 bases are TGTGCCAGCAGCCCTCCTGCTGGGGCCAACGTCCTGACTTTC.

This clone was counted many times. This chain uses TRBV27 with TRBJ2-1; 15 positions agree with TRBD2. J gave up 10 bases and V 5 bases, and 12 bases lay outside the gene matches. This CDR3 is 17 amino acids long. Germline-derived CDR1 and CDR2 are MNHEY and SMNVEV (reference sequence). The CDR3 region has the DNA TGTGCCAGCAGTCCCCATGGACTAGCGGGAGGGTCAATGGAGCAGTTCTTC. It codes for CASSPHGLAGGSMEQFF.

V gene TRBV4-1 combines with J gene TRBJ2-2; TRBD2 matches 7 bases. In germline, CDR1 is MGHRA, CDR2 YSYEKL. With 4 bases clipped from V and 5 bases from J, the junction kept 10 bases outside the gene matches. The CDR3 covers 16 residues. The CDR3 region has the DNA TGCGCCAGCAGCCTATGGGGAGGGGCGCCGACCGGGGAGCTGTTTTTT. Translation gives CASSLWGGAPTGELFF.

V and J are TRBV2 and TRBJ1-4; the match to TRBD1 covers 7 bases. Germline V lookup: CDR1 SNHLY, CDR2 FYNNEI. The CDR3 spans 14 residues. J gave up 6 bases and V 8 bases, and 9 bases lay outside the gene matches. This CDR3 reads CASGPARGDEKLFF. DNA for the CDR3: TGTGCCAGCGGTCCAGCCAGGGGGGATGAAAAACTGTTTTTT.

This clone was found many times. The V and J genes are TRBV7-2 and TRBJ2-3; D unresolved. Trimming removed 2 bases from V and 4 bases from J, with 7 bases in between. The CDR3 has 13 residues. Per germline, CDR1 SGHTA and CDR2 FQGNSA. CDR3 DNA sequence: TGTGCCAGCAGCTTAAGCCCCCCAGATACGCAGTATTTT. This gives the protein CASSLSPPDTQYF. Variable domain in full (rest from reference TRBV7-2 and TRBJ2-3): GAGVSQSPSNKVTEKGKDVELRCDPISGHTALYWYRQSLGQGLEFLIYFQGNSAPDKSGLPSDRFSAERTGGSVSTLTIQRTQQEDSAVYLCASSLSPPDTQYFGPGTRLTVL.

The chain recombines TRBV7-2 with TRBJ2-7; D is possibly TRBD2 (6 bases). The V and J ends lost 3 bases and 2 bases respectively, with 11 bases between them. Germline V CDR1 and CDR2: SGHTA, FQGNSA. CDR3 size: 14 residues. CDR3 nucleotide sequence: TGTGCCAGCAGCTTTACAGCGGGCGCCTACGAGCAGTACTTC. Its protein product is CASSFTAGAYEQYF.

V and J are TRBV5-1 and TRBJ2-1; no firm D call. CDR3 length: 13 amino acids. V gave up 0 bases and J gave up 15 bases, with 16 bases separating them. CDR1 is SGHRS and CDR2 is YFSETQ in the germline V gene. CDR3 loop: CASSLERGSSPFF. The CDR3 region has the DNA TGCGCCAGCAGCTTGGAACGCGGAAGCAGTCCGTTCTTC.

V gene TRBV15 combines with J gene TRBJ2-5; 7 nucleotides align to TRBD1. CDR3 length: 14 residues. V trimming: 4 bases; J trimming: 5 bases; junction bases outside the gene matches: 7. Germline V lookup: CDR1 LNHNV, CDR2 YYDKDF (reference sequence). The CDR3 DNA follows: TGTGCCACCAGCAACCGACAGGGCGGGGAGACCCAGTACTTC. This sequence encodes CATSNRQGGETQYF.

J is TRBJ2-7 and V is TRBV18; D may be TRBD1 (6 bases). Germline V gene data show CDR1 as KGHSH and CDR2 as LQKENI. The CDR3 totals 14 residues. V was clipped by 7 bases and J by 4 bases, with 17 bases between them. The CDR3 reads CASFQQGSVYEQYF. CDR3 nucleotide sequence: TGTGCCAGCTTCCAACAGGGATCGGTTTACGAGCAGTACTTC.

The J gene is TRBJ1-5, the V gene TRBV6-5; TRBD1 is a possible D gene (5 bases). CDR3 length: 14 amino acids. Trimming removed 4 bases from V and 10 bases from J, with 17 bases in between. The germline V gene encodes CDR1 MNHEY and CDR2 SVGAGI. For the CDR3, the DNA is TGTGCCAGCAGTTCCGTCGACACAGGCTTTCCCCAGCATTTT. It is translated as CASSSVDTGFPQHF.

The gene calls are TRBV19 and TRBJ2-1; TRBD1 aligns across 8 bases. The CDR3 spans 14 residues. CDR1 is LNHDA, CDR2 SQIVND, per germline (reference sequence). Trimming removed 6 bases from V and 3 bases from J; junction bases left unmatched: 4. CDR3 in DNA: TGTGCCAGTAGCACCACAGGGGGCTACAATGAGCAGTTCTTC. Translating gives CASSTTGGYNEQFF.